These 11 T cell receptor beta chains share one sample of origin, sequenced in a study of shared clonotypes between healthy human individuals. In the naive CD8 group, cells lacked CD45RO and were positively selected for CCR7, so terminally differentiated effector memory CD45RA+ cells were left out. Here immunoSEQ multiplex PCR was the method, and the copy in TCRdb shows in-frame clones only, minus some. The repertoire holds under 700,000 clones, with roughly 95% as singletons. Sample: naive CD8+ T cells sorted from blood. These receptors came from a woman under 40 in good health.

The chain employs TRBV13 and TRBJ1-1; D is undetermined. Germline V gene lookup returns CDR1 PRHDT and CDR2 FYEKMQ (reference sequence). CDR3 length: 10 amino acids. Trimming took 3 bases from V and 4 from J, leaving 0 bases between them. The CDR3 is CASSFTEAFF. The CDR3 DNA is TGTGCCAGCAGCTTCACTGAAGCTTTCTTT.

Remarks on this clone: The same CDR3 arises from other DNA sequences in this sample as well. V usage is TRBV28 and J usage is TRBJ1-5; D may be TRBD1 (5 bases). V was trimmed by 3 bases and J by 6 bases, leaving 9 bases between them. The CDR3 length is 13 residues. Germline lookup yields CDR1 MDHEN and CDR2 SYDVKM. The CDR3 DNA follows: TGTGCCAGCAGTTTTCGGGGGGGTCAGCCCCAGCATTTT. It specifies CASSFRGGQPQHF.

Only one count was recorded for this clone. V usage is TRBV4-2 and J usage is TRBJ2-5; D is unclear. The V gene's germline CDR1 is LGHNA and CDR2 YNFKEQ. Between the trimmed V and J ends, which lost 4 bases and 4 bases, there was a span of 16 bases. This CDR3 contains 15 residues. CDR3 region: CASSPVIGTRETQYF. Written as DNA, the CDR3 is TGTGCCAGCAGCCCGGTGATCGGTACCCGAGAGACCCAGTACTTC.

This chain joins TRBV27 and TRBJ2-2; 8 nucleotides agree with TRBD2. Looked up from germline, CDR1 is MNHEY and CDR2 is SMNVEV (reference sequence). The CDR3 sequence is 15 residues long. J was trimmed by 6 bases and V by 4 bases; bases with no gene match: 7. For the CDR3, the DNA is TGTGCCAGCAGTTCGGGACTAGACCTCCCCGGGGAGCTGTTTTTT. This encodes CASSSGLDLPGELFF.

This clone appeared once. The rearrangement uses TRBV2 and TRBJ2-2; 8 bases line up with TRBD2. CDR3 length equals 16 residues. The V segment lost 5 bases and the J segment 1 base; nucleotides outside the gene matches: 6. The germline V gene has CDR1 SNHLY and CDR2 FYNNEI. In DNA, the CDR3 is TGTGCCAGCAGTCAAGGACTAGCCTTGAACACCGGGGAGCTGTTTTTT. Amino acid sequence: CASSQGLALNTGELFF.

The V gene is TRBV5-4, the J gene TRBJ1-2; 7 bases map to TRBD1. The J segment lost 6 bases and the V segment lost 2 bases, leaving 7 bases of the junction unmatched. From germline, CDR1 is SGHNT and CDR2 YYREEE (reference sequence). The CDR3 consists of 14 residues. The CDR3 nucleotides read TGTGCCAGCAGCTTTGCAGGGGGTGCAGATGGCTACACCTTC. Its translation is CASSFAGGADGYTF.

The chain employs TRBV7-8 and TRBJ2-3, with TRBD2 matching 8 bases. The CDR3 length is 16 residues. Germline V gives CDR1 SGHVS, CDR2 FQNEAQ. Trimming removed 3 bases from V and 0 bases from J; junction bases left unmatched: 5. The CDR3 nucleotides are TGTGCCAGCAGCTTTCGGGGGGGCGACAGCACAGATACGCAGTATTTT. Protein: CASSFRGGDSTDTQYF. The full variable domain, in which reference TRBV7-8 and TRBJ2-3 provide the parts outside the CDR3, is GAGVSQSPRYKVAKRGQDVALRCDPISGHVSLFWYQQALGQGPEFLTYFQNEAQLDKSGLPSDRFFAERPEGSVSTLKIQRTQQEDSAVYLCASSFRGGDSTDTQYFGPGTRLTVL.

The V and J genes are TRBV7-3 and TRBJ1-1; 10 nucleotides align to TRBD1. Trimming cost V 4 bases and J 1 base; bases outside gene matches: 9. Germline-derived CDR1 and CDR2 are SGHTA and FQGTGA. The CDR3 runs 17 residues. The CDR3 sequence is CASSSLWGQGTNTEAFF. CDR3 bases: TGTGCCAGCAGCTCGCTATGGGGACAGGGGACGAACACTGAAGCTTTCTTT.

The chain links TRBV27 to TRBJ2-7; 8 positions agree with TRBD2. V lost 4 bases to trimming and J lost 3 bases; unmatched junction nucleotides: 2. The CDR3 is 13 residues long. Germline V gene sequence: CDR1 MNHEY, CDR2 SMNVEV (reference sequence). CDR3 sequence (DNA): TGTGCCAGCAGTTATCTAGCGGGCTACGAGCAGTACTTC. Translation gives CASSYLAGYEQYF.

The genes are TRBV5-6 and TRBJ2-7; the D is unclear. Germline CDR1 SGHDT, CDR2 YYEEEE. This CDR3 comprises 14 residues. V was clipped by 2 bases and J by 1 base, with 10 bases between them. The CDR3 reads CASSFSAGSYEQYF. DNA for the CDR3: TGTGCCAGCAGCTTTTCCGCAGGATCCTACGAGCAGTACTTC.

Note on this clone: The same CDR3 also results from other DNA sequences found in this sample. The chain couples TRBV27 to TRBJ2-7; D not certain. Germline CDR1 reads MNHEY; CDR2 reads SMNVEV (reference sequence). V was clipped by 0 bases and J by 1 base, with 4 bases between them. This CDR3 is 13 amino acids long. The CDR3, as DNA: TGTGCCAGCAGTTTATCTACTTCCTACGAGCAGTACTTC. Translation gives CASSLSTSYEQYF.